Each of the 21 T cell receptor beta chains below was sequenced from the same sample in a study of CD4 T cells in relation to SARS-CoV-2 and coronaviruses. These receptors are not linked to any known antigen. TCRdb keeps only in-frame clones here, not all; method: immunoSEQ multiplex PCR. The data hold about 22,000 clones, with roughly 70% observed a single time. The unexposed donors gave CD4+ T cells in about 2010-2019, prior to COVID-19. After roughly ten days of culture, CD4+ T cells were isolated. The sample consisted of CD4+ T cells from PBMCs, cultured in vitro. Source of these receptors: a human donor in good health.

This clone has a handful of counts. The V call is TRBV6-6, the J call TRBJ2-7; 10 bases match TRBD1. This CDR3 is 15 amino acids long. With 2 bases clipped from V and 6 bases from J, the junction kept 7 bases outside the gene matches. Germline V gives CDR1 MNHNY, CDR2 SVGAGI (reference sequence). CDR3 region: CASSYPGQGSAEQYF. The DNA of the CDR3 is TGTGCCAGCAGTTACCCGGGACAGGGGTCGGCCGAGCAGTACTTC.

This clone was observed a handful of times. This chain connects TRBV4-1 to TRBJ1-2, with TRBD1 matching 11 bases. V gave up 3 bases and J gave up 13 bases; unmatched junction bases: 16. CDR1 and CDR2 from the germline V gene are MGHRA and YSYEKL. There are 16 residues in the CDR3. This CDR3 reads CASSHRIRDRGESCTF. CDR3 DNA sequence: TGCGCCAGCAGCCACCGGATCCGGGACAGGGGGGAAAGCTGCACCTTC.

The rearrangement uses TRBV2 and TRBJ2-3; the match to TRBD2 covers 8 bases. The trim removed 7 bases at V and 6 bases at J, leaving 15 bases unmatched. There are 16 residues in the CDR3. Germline V gives CDR1 SNHLY, CDR2 FYNNEI. The CDR3 sequence is CASTWLAGLVVDTQYF. The DNA for the CDR3 is TGTGCCAGCACCTGGCTAGCGGGTTTAGTTGTGGATACGCAGTATTTT.

This clone was seen a few times. This rearrangement joins TRBV2 to TRBJ1-3; 7 bases are a match to TRBD1. V lost 6 bases, J lost 4 bases, and 6 bases stayed unmatched. The CDR3 is 14 amino acids. Germline V gene sequence: CDR1 SNHLY, CDR2 FYNNEI. The CDR3 sequence is CASSGGQPGNTIYF. DNA for the CDR3: TGTGCCAGCAGCGGGGGACAGCCCGGAAACACCATATATTTT.

The genes are TRBV7-2 and TRBJ2-5; tentative D call: TRBD2 (5 bases). Trimming shortened V by 6 bases and J by 5 bases, and 22 bases separated the two germline ends. Germline V CDR1 and CDR2: SGHTA, FQGNSA. This CDR3 has 16 residues. The CDR3 sequence: CASRTTSAVWMETQYF. CDR3 nucleotides: TGTGCCAGCAGGACAACCTCAGCGGTCTGGATGGAGACCCAGTACTTC.

The rearrangement links TRBV10-3 to TRBJ2-5; tentatively, D is TRBD1 or TRBD2 (7 bases each). The CDR3 has 15 residues. V lost 9 bases to trimming and J lost 5 bases, with 22 bases between them. Germline V gives CDR1 ENHRY, CDR2 SYGVKD. DNA of the CDR3: TGTGCCATTCGAAGGGGGCTAGCGGAGGGGGAGACCCAGTACTTC. This codes for CAIRRGLAEGETQYF.

In DNA, the CDR3 is TGTGCCAGCAGCCCTGGGGGCAAACCCTACGAGCAGTACTTC. As protein: CASSPGGKPYEQYF. The V gene is TRBV11-3, the J gene TRBJ2-7, with D perhaps matching TRBD1 (6 bases). The CDR3 totals 14 residues. Looked up from germline, CDR1 is SGHNT and CDR2 is YENEEA. V lost 5 bases and J 2 bases, leaving 13 bases between the germline ends.

In its sample, this clone was seen a few times. The chain is built from TRBV12-3 or TRBV12-4 and TRBJ1-1; no clear D. The CDR3 runs to 13 residues. V gave up 4 bases and J gave up 3 bases, with 9 bases separating them. This CDR3 reads CASSWTAHTEAFF. The CDR3 DNA reads as TGTGCCAGCAGTTGGACGGCACACACTGAAGCTTTCTTT.

This clone occurred a few times. The CDR3 nucleotides read TGTGCCAGCCTCCTCGATGGGCCTTTTGGCTACACCTTC. Its protein product is CASLLDGPFGYTF. V is TRBV2 and J is TRBJ1-2; no firm D call. Trimming removed 8 bases at V and 7 bases at J, with 17 bases between. This CDR3 region has 13 residues. Germline assignment: CDR1 SNHLY and CDR2 FYNNEI.

This clone was seen a handful of times. The rearrangement uses TRBV3-1 (or the pseudogene TRBV3-2) and TRBJ2-1; D perhaps matches TRBD2 (7 bases). Germline V CDR1 and CDR2: LGHDT, YNNKEL (reference sequence). V shed 5 bases and J shed 6 bases, with 20 bases lying between them. The CDR3 is 16 residues long. CDR3 nucleotides: TGTGCCAGCAGCGCACCGGGGGGCCTGGGAATCAATGAGCAGTTCTTC. Encoded protein: CASSAPGGLGINEQFF.

V is TRBV19 and J is TRBJ2-2, with unresolved D. Germline CDR1 is LNHDA and CDR2 is SQIVND (reference sequence). This CDR3 has 12 residues. V was pared by 7 bases and J by 7 bases, with 10 bases between. The CDR3 spells CASTRDGGELFF. In nucleotides, the CDR3 is TGTGCCAGTACTAGGGATGGCGGGGAGCTGTTTTTT.

The chain couples TRBV19 to TRBJ1-1, with D unresolved. CDR1 and CDR2 (germline): LNHDA, SQIVND (reference sequence). The CDR3 consists of 13 residues. Trimming stripped 6 bases from V and 2 bases from J, with 10 bases between. The chain's CDR3 is CASRLQSNTEAFF. CDR3 bases: TGTGCCAGTAGGCTCCAATCCAACACTGAAGCTTTCTTT.

The chain joins TRBV28 to TRBJ2-5; 12 nucleotides align to TRBD1. Germline V gives CDR1 MDHEN, CDR2 SYDVKM. J lost 5 bases, V lost 7 bases, and 11 bases had no gene match. The CDR3 is made up of 16 amino acids. The CDR3: CASTSLGQGAGETQYF. The CDR3 DNA sequence: TGTGCCAGCACCTCCTTGGGACAGGGGGCAGGGGAGACCCAGTACTTC.

This clone was picked up a small number of times. J is TRBJ2-7 and V is TRBV19; 9 bases agree with TRBD2. The CDR3 length is 14 residues. Germline V gene data show CDR1 as LNHDA and CDR2 as SQIVND (reference sequence). V lost 3 bases to trimming and J lost 7 bases; unmatched junction nucleotides: 7. Here the CDR3 reads CASSILAGSFEQYF. The CDR3 DNA follows: TGTGCCAGTAGTATCCTAGCGGGGTCTTTTGAGCAGTACTTC. Together with reference TRBV19 and TRBJ2-7, the CDR3 gives the full variable domain: DGGITQSPKYLFRKEGQNVTLSCEQNLNHDAMYWYRQDPGQGLRLIYYSQIVNDFQKGDIAEGYSVSREKKESFPLTVTSAQKNPTAFYLCASSILAGSFEQYFGPGTRLTVT.

V gene TRBV6-2 or TRBV6-3 combines with J gene TRBJ1-5, with 11 positions matching TRBD1. Losses at the gene ends were 6 bases for V and 6 bases for J; bases not matched to a gene: 7. The CDR3 loop spans 15 amino acids. The V gene's germline CDR1 is MNHEY and CDR2 SVGEGT. The CDR3 reads CASSMDRGPSQPQHF. The CDR3 region has the DNA TGTGCCAGCAGCATGGACAGGGGGCCAAGTCAGCCCCAGCATTTT.

The V call is TRBV5-1, the J call TRBJ2-3, with 14 bases aligning to TRBD2. The V and J ends lost 4 bases and 2 bases, in that order; junction bases with no gene match: 6. Germline V CDR1 and CDR2: SGHRS, YFSETQ. This CDR3 has 17 residues. CDR3 DNA sequence: TGCGCCAGCAGCAGAGGGACTAGCGGGGGATCCACAGATACGCAGTATTTT. It is translated as CASSRGTSGGSTDTQYF.

The chain recombines TRBV3-1 (or the pseudogene TRBV3-2) with TRBJ2-3; 8 bases are a match to TRBD1. The germline gives CDR1 LGHDT, CDR2 YNNKEL (reference sequence). CDR3 length: 15 amino acids. V shed 0 bases and J 7 bases; nucleotides not matched to a gene: 6. In DNA, the CDR3 is TGTGCCAGCAGCCAAGATGTTACAGGGGGACATACGCAGTATTTT. It specifies CASSQDVTGGHTQYF.

This clone was counted between two and nine times. The chain carries TRBV11-3 and TRBJ1-4; no definite D call. The CDR3 extends over 13 amino acids. Germline V gives CDR1 SGHNT, CDR2 YENEEA. Between the trimmed V and J ends, which lost 4 bases and 2 bases, there was a span of 5 bases. CDR3 amino acids: CASSYETNEKLFF. The CDR3 coding sequence is TGTGCCAGCAGCTATGAGACTAATGAAAAACTGTTTTTT. Supplemented by reference TRBV11-3 and TRBJ1-4, the full variable domain reads EAGVVQSPRYKIIEKKQPVAFWCNPISGHNTLYWYLQNLGQGPELLIRYENEEAVDDSQLPKDRFSAERLKGVDSTLKIQPAELGDSAVYLCASSYETNEKLFFGSGTQLSVL.

The chain couples TRBV19 to TRBJ2-1; weak D call: TRBD2 (7 bases). Per germline, CDR1 LNHDA and CDR2 SQIVND (reference sequence). There are 15 residues in the CDR3. V was clipped by 4 bases and J by 5 bases, with 15 bases between them. This chain's CDR3 is CASSRGGATNNEQFF. The CDR3 DNA reads TGTGCCAGTAGTAGGGGGGGGGCAACCAACAATGAGCAGTTCTTC.

The chain links TRBV5-1 to TRBJ2-6; D uncertain. From germline, CDR1 is SGHRS and CDR2 YFSETQ. The CDR3 totals 14 residues. Deletions cut 1 base from V and 4 bases from J, with 6 bases between. CDR3 sequence: CASSLYPGANVLTF. CDR3 bases: TGCGCCAGCAGCTTGTATCCGGGGGCCAACGTCCTGACTTTC. Together with reference TRBV5-1 and TRBJ2-6, the CDR3 gives the full variable domain: KAGVTQTPRYLIKTRGQQVTLSCSPISGHRSVSWYQQTPGQGLQFLFEYFSETQRNKGNFPGRFSGRQFSNSRSEMNVSTLELGDSALYLCASSLYPGANVLTFGAGSRLTVL.

V gene TRBV7-8 combines with J gene TRBJ2-3, with 7 nucleotides matching TRBD1. Germline lookup yields CDR1 SGHVS and CDR2 FQNEAQ. The CDR3 runs 14 residues. V lost 5 bases and J lost 10; bases outside the gene matches: 12. CDR3 amino acids: CASSPGTEYGAQYF. CDR3 sequence (DNA): TGTGCCAGCAGCCCCGGGACAGAATACGGTGCGCAGTATTTT.